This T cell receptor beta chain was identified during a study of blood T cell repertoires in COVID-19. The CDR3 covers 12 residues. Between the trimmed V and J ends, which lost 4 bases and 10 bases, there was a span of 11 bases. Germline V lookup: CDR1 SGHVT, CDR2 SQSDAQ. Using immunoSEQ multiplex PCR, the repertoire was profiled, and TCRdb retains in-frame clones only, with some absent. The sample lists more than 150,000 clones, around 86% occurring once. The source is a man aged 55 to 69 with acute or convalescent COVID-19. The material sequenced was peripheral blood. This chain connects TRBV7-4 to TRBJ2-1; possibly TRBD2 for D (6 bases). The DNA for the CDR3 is TGTGCCAGCAGCTCCGGGGGAAGGGAGCAGTTCTTC. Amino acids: CASSSGGREQFF.